This TCR beta chain emerged from a study of type 1 regulatory T cells. Across the whole study: This in vitro CD4 product, T-allo10, is enriched for Tr1 cells and alloantigen-specific.

After removal of 4 bases from V and 5 bases from J, the junction contained 3 bases not matched to a gene. The CDR3 spans 13 residues. Germline CDR1 ENHRY, CDR2 SYGVKD. Concerning this clonotype itself: Its antigen remains unknown.

Each CDR3 protein is one row after TCRdb ran MiXCR on the reads. Of 60,000 to 70,000 distinct CDR3 sequences in the sample, about 48% are singletons; the top ten hold more than 2%. The sequencing sample was made of cultured non-Tr1 T cells, either the whole culture or a sorted T cell fraction (not recorded which). The V gene is TRBV10-3, the J gene TRBJ2-7, with TRBD1 identical over 9 bases. This TCR came from a human donor in good health. CDR3 protein: CAISGQGGDEQYF. The CDR3 nucleotides read TGTGCCATCAGTGGACAGGGGGGCGACGAGCAGTACTTC.